Shown below are 16 T cell receptor beta chains from a single sample sequenced in a study of OX40 agonist ivuxolimab in advanced cancers. Generated by immunoSEQ multiplex PCR, the TCRdb table keeps only in-frame clones and is missing some. The table shows approximately 90,000 clones, with under 95% occurring only once. Sequencing used CD4+ or CD8+ T cells sorted from blood, obtained in a trial of the OX40 agonist ivuxolimab. Source of these receptors: an adult with an advanced solid tumor such as melanoma, head and neck, liver or kidney cancer.

The chain couples TRBV4-1 to TRBJ2-1; possibly TRBD1 or TRBD2 for D (6 bases each). Trimming cost V 4 bases and J 0 bases, with 16 bases left between them. This CDR3 is 17 amino acids long. Germline V gives CDR1 MGHRA, CDR2 YSYEKL. CDR3 amino acids: CASSRGAVESSYNEQFF. CDR3 coding DNA: TGCGCCAGCAGCCGGGGGGCGGTCGAGAGCTCCTACAATGAGCAGTTCTTC.

This CDR3 is CATSGGGSYEQYF. CDR3 in DNA: TGTGCCACCAGCGGAGGGGGATCCTACGAGCAGTACTTC. The chain carries TRBV15 and TRBJ2-7; TRBD1 or TRBD2 may be the D gene (6 bases each). Germline V lookup: CDR1 LNHNV, CDR2 YYDKDF (reference sequence). The CDR3 extends over 13 amino acids. V was cut by 5 bases and J by 1 base, with 9 bases left in between.

This sequence joins TRBV19 and TRBJ2-3; 9 positions agree with TRBD2. Trimming cost V 5 bases and J 4 bases; bases outside gene matches: 7. The CDR3 length is 15 residues. Germline loops: CDR1 LNHDA, CDR2 SQIVND (reference sequence). The CDR3 coding sequence is TGTGCCAGTAGTCCGGTAGCGGGAGAGGCAGATACGCAGTATTTT. As protein: CASSPVAGEADTQYF.

The rearrangement links TRBV7-9 to TRBJ1-1; 9 bases align to TRBD1. This CDR3 contains 14 residues. Germline CDR1 and CDR2: SEHNR and FQNEAQ (reference sequence). V lost 3 bases and J lost 8; bases outside the gene matches: 7. The CDR3 sequence is CASSFADRGGEAFF. CDR3 coding DNA: TGTGCCAGCAGCTTCGCGGACAGGGGTGGCGAAGCTTTCTTT.

This rearrangement joins TRBV18 to TRBJ1-2, with D unresolved. Germline V CDR1 and CDR2: KGHSH, LQKENI. The CDR3 spans 12 residues. Trimming stripped 6 bases from V and 7 bases from J, with 12 bases between. CDR3 sequence: CASSGQDRGYTF. The DNA for the CDR3 is TGTGCCAGCTCCGGGCAGGACCGTGGCTACACCTTC.

In its sample, this clone was seen a few times. The chain employs TRBV5-1 and TRBJ2-7; D is unresolved. The V gene lost 4 bases and the J gene lost 2 bases, with 10 bases spanning the gap. Germline loops: CDR1 SGHRS, CDR2 YFSETQ. This CDR3 spans 13 amino acids. As DNA, the CDR3 is TGCGCCAGCAGCCCGCAGGATCCCTACGAGCAGTACTTC. It codes for CASSPQDPYEQYF.

V gene TRBV9 combines with J gene TRBJ1-1, with D unresolved. CDR3 length equals 14 residues. The V and J ends lost 0 bases and 4 bases respectively, with 10 bases between them. The germline V gene encodes CDR1 SGDLS and CDR2 YYNGEE. The CDR3 reads CASSVGVYSTEAFF. The DNA of the CDR3 is TGTGCCAGCAGCGTAGGAGTTTACAGCACTGAAGCTTTCTTT. The full variable domain, rest sourced from reference TRBV9 and TRBJ1-1, is DSGVTQTPKHLITATGQRVTLRCSPRSGDLSVYWYQQSLDQGLQFLIQYYNGEERAKGNILERFSAQQFPDLHSELNLSSLELGDSALYFCASSVGVYSTEAFFGQGTRLTVV.

The table lists this clone with a few counts. This chain connects TRBV28 to TRBJ2-5, with D uncertain. V lost 2 bases, J lost 3 bases, and 7 bases lay in between. Germline V gene data show CDR1 as MDHEN and CDR2 as SYDVKM. The CDR3 spans 13 residues. CDR3 DNA sequence: TGTGCCAGCAGTTTAGATGAGAAAGAGACCCAGTACTTC. Residues: CASSLDEKETQYF.

V is TRBV21-1 and J is TRBJ2-1; the listed D gene, TRBD1, was not tested against the DNA. TRBV21-1 is tagged as a pseudogene. The CDR3 covers 17 residues. The CDR3 loop is CASSKRDRVGSYNEQFF. The CDR3, as DNA: TGTGCCAGCAGCAAGCGGGACAGGGTAGGGTCCTACAATGAGCAGTTCTTC.

CDR3 DNA sequence: TGTGCCAGCAGGTTTGGTGGTGAGACCCAGTACTTC. Its protein is CASRFGGETQYF. V is TRBV2 and J is TRBJ2-5; D not certain. The CDR3 contains 12 residues. V dropped 6 bases and J dropped 5 bases, with 10 bases sitting between them. Germline CDR1 is SNHLY and CDR2 is FYNNEI. The full variable domain, with the rest looked up from reference TRBV2 and TRBJ2-5, is EPEVTQTPSHQVTQMGQEVILRCVPISNHLYFYWYRQILGQKVEFLVSFYNNEISEKSEIFDDQFSVERPDGSNFTLKIRSTKLEDSAMYFCASRFGGETQYFGPGTRLLVL.

The chain uses TRBV21-1 and TRBJ2-5. TRBV21-1 constitutes a pseudogene. There are 15 residues in the CDR3. The CDR3 nucleotides read TGTGCCAGCAGCAAGTTCAGAGCTTTGCAAGAGACCCAGTACTTC. This sequence encodes CASSKFRALQETQYF.

The V gene is TRBV9, the J gene TRBJ1-3, with 8 bases fitting TRBD1. The V and J ends lost 3 bases and 3 bases, in that order; junction bases with no gene match: 5. The V gene's germline CDR1 is SGDLS and CDR2 YYNGEE. The CDR3 totals 15 residues. The CDR3 region has the DNA TGTGCCAGCAGCGGACTGACAGGGGTTGGAAACACCATATATTTT. It translates to CASSGLTGVGNTIYF.

The genes are TRBV6-5 and TRBJ1-3; D is possibly TRBD1 (6 bases). The germline V gene encodes CDR1 MNHEY and CDR2 SVGAGI. V lost 4 bases and J 2 bases, leaving 15 bases between the germline ends. The CDR3 spans 16 residues. For the CDR3, the DNA is TGTGCCAGCAGTTGGGGATTGGGGGCGGCTGGAAACACCATATATTTT. Protein sequence: CASSWGLGAAGNTIYF.

The table lists this clone with a count of one. J is TRBJ1-1 and V is TRBV6-1; 9 bases fit TRBD1. After removal of 2 bases from V and 1 base from J, the junction contained 5 bases not matched to a gene. CDR3 length: 16 residues. Germline loops: CDR1 MNHNS, CDR2 SASEGT. The CDR3 nucleotides read TGTGCCAGCAGTGAATGGGGACAGGGTGGGAACACTGAAGCTTTCTTT. It yields the protein CASSEWGQGGNTEAFF.

This sequence joins TRBV29-1 and TRBJ1-2, with D maybe TRBD1 (6 bases). CDR3 length: 14 residues. Per the germline V gene, CDR1 is SQVTM and CDR2 is ANQGSEA. The V gene lost 2 bases and the J gene lost 1 base, with 11 bases spanning the gap. As DNA, the CDR3 is TGCAGCGTTGAACTAGGGGGAGGTAACTATGGCTACACCTTC. Its translation is CSVELGGGNYGYTF.

The V call is TRBV5-4, the J call TRBJ2-3, with D possibly matching TRBD1 (5 bases). Trimming removed 1 base from V and 0 bases from J, with 9 bases in between. The CDR3 has 15 residues. Germline CDR1 and CDR2: SGHNT and YYREEE (reference sequence). The CDR3 DNA is TGTGCCAGCAGCTTGCAGGGCGGCAGCACAGATACGCAGTATTTT. Amino acids: CASSLQGGSTDTQYF.